This TCR beta chain appears in the sequencing data of a study of blood T cell repertoires in COVID-19. Turning to the study itself: Specimens from acute and convalescent COVID-19 originated in the United States, Italy and Spain. T cells, B-cell-depleted T cells, or PBMCs provided the cDNA or gDNA that served as material.

Turning to this clone: One junction end disagrees with the germline gene, perhaps due to a read error.

CDR3 size: 14 residues. Per the germline V gene, CDR1 is SEHNR and CDR2 is FQNEAQ (reference sequence). In the study's own analysis: For nucleated cells, counts were estimated from reference gene primer amplification. Repertoires were generated with immunoSEQ multiplex PCR, while TCRdb's copy carries only in-frame clones and drops some. V and J calls and clone size follow that table, whereas D and trimming were derived from the DNA. The sample includes some 120,000 clones, about 80% of them seen just once. The clonotype originates from a woman aged 50 to 60 with acute or convalescent COVID-19. The material sequenced was peripheral blood. J is TRBJ1-1 and V is TRBV7-9; no definite D call. The CDR3 coding sequence is TGTGCCAGCAGCTTAGAATTAGCCCTGAGCGGAGTGGAGTTT. Translation gives CASSLELALSGVEF.